This T cell receptor beta chain was captured by sequencing in a study of blood T cell repertoires in COVID-19. Assay: immunoSEQ multiplex PCR; the TCRdb copy retains only in-frame clones and omits some. The sample lists roughly 33,000 clones, 93% occurring once. The CDR3 covers 14 residues. Germline V gene lookup returns CDR1 SEHNR and CDR2 FQNEAQ (reference sequence). Trimming cost V 1 base and J 3 bases, with 6 bases left between them. Sequenced: peripheral blood. The J gene is TRBJ2-2, the V gene TRBV7-9, with D possibly TRBD1 on 5 matching bases. This TCR was recovered from a human donor in a cohort sampled during active COVID-19. The CDR3 loop is CASSLDRYTGELFF. The CDR3 bases are TGTGCCAGCAGCTTAGACAGGTACACCGGGGAGCTGTTTTTT.